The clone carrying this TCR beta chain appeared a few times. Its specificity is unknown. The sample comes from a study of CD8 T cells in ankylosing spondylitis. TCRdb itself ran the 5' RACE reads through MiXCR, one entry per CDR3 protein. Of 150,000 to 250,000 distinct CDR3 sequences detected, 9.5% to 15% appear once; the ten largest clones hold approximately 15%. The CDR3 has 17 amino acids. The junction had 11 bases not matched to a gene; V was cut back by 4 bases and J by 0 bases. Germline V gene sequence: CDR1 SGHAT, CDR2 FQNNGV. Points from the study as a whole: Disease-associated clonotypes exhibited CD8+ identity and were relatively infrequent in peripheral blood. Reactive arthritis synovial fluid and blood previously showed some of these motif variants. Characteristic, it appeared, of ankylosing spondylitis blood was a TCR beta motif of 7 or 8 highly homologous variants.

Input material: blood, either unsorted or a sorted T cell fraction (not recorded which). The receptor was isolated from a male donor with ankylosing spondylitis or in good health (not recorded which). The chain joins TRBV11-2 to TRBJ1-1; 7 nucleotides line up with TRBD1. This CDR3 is CASSSTGEVSMNTEAFF. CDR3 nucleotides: TGTGCCAGCAGCTCCACAGGGGAGGTGTCCATGAACACTGAAGCTTTCTTT.